What follows describes a single T cell receptor (beta chain). Its antigen is undetermined. The entry originates in a study of shared clonotypes between healthy human individuals. General study points: It was the few donors that limited the genetic and exposure-history diversity represented.

As originally analysed: Junction-only sequences produced by ImmunoSEQ had no quality scores, so filtering differed. TCRdb's table, derived via immunoSEQ multiplex PCR, lists solely in-frame clones and lacks some. That table furnishes V, J and clone size, whereas the DNA furnished D and trimming. The table records under 1,100,000 clones, 65% to 80% of them present only once. Between the trimmed V and J ends, which lost 7 bases and 6 bases, there was a span of 24 bases. Looked up from germline, CDR1 is MNHEY and CDR2 is SMNVEV (reference sequence). The CDR3 has 17 amino acids. The donor cohort consisted entirely of Caucasian adults residing in Nashville, Tennessee.

The gene calls are TRBV27 and TRBJ2-2; TRBD2 might be the D (7 bases). The material sequenced was memory CD4+ T cells sorted from blood. Subset of the sample: CD45RA-negative fraction. The receptor's source is a man in his late teens or twenties in good health. The CDR3 nucleotides read TGTGCCAGCATCTCCCTATCCCCCGGGGGGCCCTCCGGGGAGCTGTTTTTT. Translating gives CASISLSPGGPSGELFF.